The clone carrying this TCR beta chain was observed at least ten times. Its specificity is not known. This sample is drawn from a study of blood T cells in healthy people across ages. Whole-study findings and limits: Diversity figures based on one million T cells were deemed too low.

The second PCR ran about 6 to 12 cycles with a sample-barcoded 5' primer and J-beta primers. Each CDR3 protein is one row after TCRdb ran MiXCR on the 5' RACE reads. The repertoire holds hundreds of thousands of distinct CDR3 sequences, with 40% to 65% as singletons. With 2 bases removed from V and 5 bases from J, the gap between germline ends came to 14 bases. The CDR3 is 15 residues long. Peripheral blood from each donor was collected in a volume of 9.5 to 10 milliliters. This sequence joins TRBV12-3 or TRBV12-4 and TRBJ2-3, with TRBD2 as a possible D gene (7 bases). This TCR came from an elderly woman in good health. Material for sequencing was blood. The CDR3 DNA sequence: TGTGCCAGCAGTTTATTTGGGGGAGGGGGAGATACGCAGTATTTT. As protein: CASSLFGGGGDTQYF.